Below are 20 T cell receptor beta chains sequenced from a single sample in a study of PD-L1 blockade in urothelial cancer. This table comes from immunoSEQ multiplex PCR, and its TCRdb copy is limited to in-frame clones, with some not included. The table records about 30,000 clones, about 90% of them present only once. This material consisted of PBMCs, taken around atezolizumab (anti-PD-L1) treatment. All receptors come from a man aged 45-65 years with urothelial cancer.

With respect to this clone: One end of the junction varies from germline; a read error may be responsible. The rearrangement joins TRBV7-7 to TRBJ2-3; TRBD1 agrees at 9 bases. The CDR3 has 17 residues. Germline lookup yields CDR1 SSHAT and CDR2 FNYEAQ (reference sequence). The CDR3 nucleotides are TGTGCTAGCAGCTTAGCGCACAGGGGGCGAGGGGCAGATACGCAGTATTTT. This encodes CASSLAHRGRGADTQYF.

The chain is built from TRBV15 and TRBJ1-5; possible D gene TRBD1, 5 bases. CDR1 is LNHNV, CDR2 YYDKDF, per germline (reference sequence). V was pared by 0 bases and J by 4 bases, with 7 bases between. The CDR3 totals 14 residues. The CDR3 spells CATSREDINQPQHF. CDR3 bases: TGTGCCACCAGCAGAGAGGACATTAATCAGCCCCAGCATTTT.

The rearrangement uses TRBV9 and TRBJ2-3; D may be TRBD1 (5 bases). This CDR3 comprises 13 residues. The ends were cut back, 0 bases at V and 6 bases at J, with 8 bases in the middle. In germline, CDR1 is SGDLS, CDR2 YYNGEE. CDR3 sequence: CASSVESGDTQYF. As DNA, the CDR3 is TGTGCCAGCAGCGTAGAGTCAGGGGATACGCAGTATTTT.

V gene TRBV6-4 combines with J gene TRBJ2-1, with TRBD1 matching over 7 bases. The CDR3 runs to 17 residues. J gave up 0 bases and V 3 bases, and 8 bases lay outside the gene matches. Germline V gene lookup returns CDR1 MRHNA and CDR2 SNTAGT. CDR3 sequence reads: CASSEEGALGSYNEQFF. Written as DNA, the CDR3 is TGTGCCAGCAGTGAAGAGGGGGCGCTGGGCTCCTACAATGAGCAGTTCTTC.

CDR3 sequence: CASSLGVTGTVDEQYF. Written as DNA, the CDR3 is TGTGCCAGCAGCTTAGGGGTAACGGGAACTGTCGACGAGCAGTACTTC. The chain combines TRBV11-3 with TRBJ2-7, with TRBD2 as a possible D gene (5 bases). The CDR3 loop spans 16 amino acids. V lost 1 base to trimming and J lost 5 bases, with 18 bases between them. Germline-derived CDR1 and CDR2 are SGHNT and YENEEA.

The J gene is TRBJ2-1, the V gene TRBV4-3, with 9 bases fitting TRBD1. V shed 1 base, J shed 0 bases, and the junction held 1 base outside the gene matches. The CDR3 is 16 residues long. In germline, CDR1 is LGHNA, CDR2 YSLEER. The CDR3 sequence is CASSQAQGASYNEQFF. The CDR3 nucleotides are TGCGCCAGCAGCCAAGCACAGGGGGCCTCCTACAATGAGCAGTTCTTC.

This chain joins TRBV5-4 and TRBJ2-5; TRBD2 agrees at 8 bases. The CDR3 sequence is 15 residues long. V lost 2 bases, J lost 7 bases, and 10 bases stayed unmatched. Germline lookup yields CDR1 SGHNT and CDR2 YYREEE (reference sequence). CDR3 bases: TGTGCCAGCAGCTTCGCCGGGGGGGGACCGAGGACCCAGTACTTC. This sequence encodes CASSFAGGGPRTQYF.

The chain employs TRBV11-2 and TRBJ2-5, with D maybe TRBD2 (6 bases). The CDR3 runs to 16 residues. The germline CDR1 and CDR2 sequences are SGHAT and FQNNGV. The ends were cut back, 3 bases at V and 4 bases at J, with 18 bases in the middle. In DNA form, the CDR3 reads TGTGCCAGCAGCTTTCGGGAAGGACTGCGGGGAGAGACCCAGTACTTC. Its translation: CASSFREGLRGETQYF. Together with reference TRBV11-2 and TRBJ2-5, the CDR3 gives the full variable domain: EAGVAQSPRYKIIEKRQSVAFWCNPISGHATLYWYQQILGQGPKLLIQFQNNGVVDDSQLPKDRFSAERLKGVDSTLKIQPAKLEDSAVYLCASSFREGLRGETQYFGPGTRLLVL.

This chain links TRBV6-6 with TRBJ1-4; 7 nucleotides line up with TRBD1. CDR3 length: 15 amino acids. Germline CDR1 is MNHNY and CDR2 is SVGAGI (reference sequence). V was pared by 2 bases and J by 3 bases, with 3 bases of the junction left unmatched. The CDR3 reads CASSYDTGANEKLFF. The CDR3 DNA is TGTGCCAGCAGTTACGACACAGGGGCTAATGAAAAACTGTTTTTT.

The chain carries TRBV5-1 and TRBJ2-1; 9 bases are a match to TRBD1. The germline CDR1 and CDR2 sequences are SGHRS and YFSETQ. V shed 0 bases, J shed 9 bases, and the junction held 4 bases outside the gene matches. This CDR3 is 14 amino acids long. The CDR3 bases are TGCGCCAGCAGCTTGGTTACAGGGGGCGCTGAGCAGTTCTTC. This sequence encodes CASSLVTGGAEQFF.

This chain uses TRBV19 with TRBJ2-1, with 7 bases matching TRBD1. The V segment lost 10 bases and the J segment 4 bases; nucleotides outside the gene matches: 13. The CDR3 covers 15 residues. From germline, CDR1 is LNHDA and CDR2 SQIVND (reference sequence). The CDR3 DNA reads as TGTGCCACGCAAGTACAGGGGCACCGTTACAATGAGCAGTTCTTC. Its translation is CATQVQGHRYNEQFF.

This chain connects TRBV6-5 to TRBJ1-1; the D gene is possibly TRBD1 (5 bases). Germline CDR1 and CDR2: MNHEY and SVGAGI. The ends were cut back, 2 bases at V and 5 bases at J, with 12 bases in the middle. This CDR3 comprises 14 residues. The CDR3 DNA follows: TGTGCCAGCAGTTACGCTATCGGGGGGACTGAAGCTTTCTTT. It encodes CASSYAIGGTEAFF.

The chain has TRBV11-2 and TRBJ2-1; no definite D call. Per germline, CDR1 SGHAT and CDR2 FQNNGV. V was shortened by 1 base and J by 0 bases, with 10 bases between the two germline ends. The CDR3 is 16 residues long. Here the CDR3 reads CASSLVRRSSYNEQFF. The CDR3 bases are TGTGCCAGCAGCTTAGTCCGGCGGTCCTCCTACAATGAGCAGTTCTTC.

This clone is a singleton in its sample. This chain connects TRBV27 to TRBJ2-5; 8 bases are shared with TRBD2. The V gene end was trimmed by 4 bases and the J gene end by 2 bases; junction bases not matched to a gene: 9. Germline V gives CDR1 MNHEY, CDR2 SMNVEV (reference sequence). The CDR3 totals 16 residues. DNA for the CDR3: TGTGCCAGCAGTTCCCGTCTAGCGGGCCATCAAGAGACCCAGTACTTC. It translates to CASSSRLAGHQETQYF.

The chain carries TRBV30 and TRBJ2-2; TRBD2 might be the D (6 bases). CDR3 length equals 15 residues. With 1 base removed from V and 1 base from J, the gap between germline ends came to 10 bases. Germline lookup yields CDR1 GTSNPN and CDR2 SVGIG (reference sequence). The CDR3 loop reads CAWSAATRNTGELFF. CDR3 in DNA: TGTGCCTGGAGTGCCGCGACTAGGAACACCGGGGAGCTGTTTTTT. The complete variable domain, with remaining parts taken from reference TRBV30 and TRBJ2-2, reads SQTIHQWPATLVQPVGSPLSLECTVEGTSNPNLYWYRQAAGRGLQLLFYSVGIGQISSEVPQNLSASRPQDRQFILSSKKLLLSDSGFYLCAWSAATRNTGELFFGEGSRLTVL.

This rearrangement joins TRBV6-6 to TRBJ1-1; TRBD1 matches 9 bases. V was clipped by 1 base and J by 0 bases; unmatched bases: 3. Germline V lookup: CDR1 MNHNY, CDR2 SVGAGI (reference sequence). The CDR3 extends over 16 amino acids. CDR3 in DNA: TGTGCCAGCAGTTACTACCGGGACAGGGTGAACACTGAAGCTTTCTTT. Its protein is CASSYYRDRVNTEAFF.

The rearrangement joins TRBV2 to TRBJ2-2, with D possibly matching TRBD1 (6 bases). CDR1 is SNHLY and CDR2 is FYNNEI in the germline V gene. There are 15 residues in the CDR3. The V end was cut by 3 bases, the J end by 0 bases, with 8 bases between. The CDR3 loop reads CASSDRGTNTGELFF. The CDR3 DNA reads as TGTGCCAGCAGTGACAGGGGCACGAACACCGGGGAGCTGTTTTTT.

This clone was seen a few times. CDR3: CASSGDILSSYEQYF. The CDR3 nucleotides read TGTGCCAGCAGTGGGGACATCCTGAGCTCCTACGAGCAGTACTTC. V usage is TRBV6-1 and J usage is TRBJ2-7, with D possibly TRBD1 on 6 matching bases. The V end lost 4 bases, the J end lost 0 bases, and 13 bases lay between the germline ends. CDR1 is MNHNS and CDR2 is SASEGT in the germline V gene. The CDR3 consists of 15 residues.

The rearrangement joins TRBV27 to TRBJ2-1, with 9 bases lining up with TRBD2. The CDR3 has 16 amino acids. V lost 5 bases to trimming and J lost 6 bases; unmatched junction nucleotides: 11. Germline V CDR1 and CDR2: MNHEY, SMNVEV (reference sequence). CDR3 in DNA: TGTGCCAGCAGTCCCCTTTTTGTAGCGGGAGTCAATGAGCAGTTCTTC. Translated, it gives CASSPLFVAGVNEQFF.

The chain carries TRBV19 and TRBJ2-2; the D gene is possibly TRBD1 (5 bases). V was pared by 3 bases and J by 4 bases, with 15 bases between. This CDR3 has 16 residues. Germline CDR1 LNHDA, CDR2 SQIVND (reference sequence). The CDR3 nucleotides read TGTGCCAGTAGTATTCAGGGCGGCAGAAGCACCGGGGAGCTGTTTTTT. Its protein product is CASSIQGGRSTGELFF. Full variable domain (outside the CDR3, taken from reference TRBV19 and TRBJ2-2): DGGITQSPKYLFRKEGQNVTLSCEQNLNHDAMYWYRQDPGQGLRLIYYSQIVNDFQKGDIAEGYSVSREKKESFPLTVTSAQKNPTAFYLCASSIQGGRSTGELFFGEGSRLTVL.